The present TCR beta chain was sequenced within a study of vaccination effects on CD4 cells after COVID-19. Study summary: The patients, three convalescent individuals, were sampled early and late after vaccination. PBMC cultures contained two million cells per well, 9.5 to 10 IU/ml IL-2 and roughly 9.4 ug/ml peptides.

Whole-study findings and limits: There was marked clonal contraction among infection- and vaccine-induced clones late after vaccination.

Only in-frame clones appear in the TCRdb table, and some are missing; sequencing was by immunoSEQ multiplex PCR. In the table there are some 31,000 clones, roughly four fifths of which are singletons. As concerns this clone: As yet, its antigen is unknown.

CD4+ T cells were isolated after 10 days of culture. Confirmation by PCR established that the person had SARS-CoV-2 infection between March and December 2020. Two doses of BNT162b2 or mRNA-1273 vaccine were administered to participants. Sequenced material: CD4+ T cells from PBMCs cultured without peptide, taken after COVID-19 vaccination. This receptor was taken from a human donor who had a prior SARS-CoV-2 infection.

The CDR3 is CASSRAGNTEAFF. The CDR3 DNA follows: TGTGCCAGCTCACGAGCAGGGAACACTGAAGCTTTCTTT. This chain joins TRBV18 and TRBJ1-1, with D unresolved. Germline V gene data show CDR1 as KGHSH and CDR2 as LQKENI. Trimming took 4 bases from V and 1 from J, leaving 7 bases between them. There are 13 residues in the CDR3.